This T cell receptor (beta chain) was captured by sequencing in a study of Ad26.COV2.S vaccination and SARS-CoV-2 variants. Study-wide context: Trial arm assignment for the donor was COV1001 Ad26.COV2.S.

Treatment meaning: approximately 18 received Ad26.COV2.S at low or high dose, single or two shots; several received placebo; per-sample allocation not given. Samples came from day 63 after the first vaccine or placebo injection. Sequenced by immunoSEQ multiplex PCR; TCRdb stores in-frame clones only, minus some. The sample lists hundreds of thousands of clones, about nine tenths occurring once. The CDR3 runs to 16 residues. V dropped 5 bases and J dropped 0 bases, with 14 bases sitting between them. CDR1 and CDR2 from the germline V gene are LGHNA and YSLEER. J is TRBJ2-1 and V is TRBV4-3, with D possibly TRBD1 on 5 matching bases. The sample here was peripheral blood, taken in a trial of Ad26.COV2.S vaccine versus placebo. The TCR was taken from a person between 18 and 59 years old who received the Ad26.COV2.S COVID-19 vaccine or a placebo. The CDR3 bases are TGCGCCAGCAGCTCCCAGGGCCACCGCTCCTACAATGAGCAGTTCTTC. Its protein is CASSSQGHRSYNEQFF.